A selection of T cell receptor beta chains follows, all from one sample in a study of CD8 T cells in ankylosing spondylitis. TCRdb processed the 5' RACE reads anew with MiXCR; each CDR3 protein has one entry. This table has 120,000 to 150,000 distinct CDR3 sequences, approximately 9.2% appearing once. What was sequenced was synovial fluid, either unsorted or a sorted T cell fraction (not recorded which). The receptors originated from a male donor with ankylosing spondylitis. Both conserved end residues are part of each CDR3. The D gene is left open where the match is weak.

j_gene: TRBJ2-7; d_gene: .; v_gene: TRBV6-5; CDR3aa: CASSFTLTYEQYF
j_gene: TRBJ2-1; d_gene: .; v_gene: TRBV6-2/TRBV6-3; CDR3aa: CASSYGGLRNEQFF
j_gene: TRBJ2-1; d_gene: .; v_gene: TRBV5-1; CDR3aa: CASNNRGSGTVGSYNEQFF
j_gene: TRBJ1-4; d_gene: .; v_gene: TRBV20-1; CDR3aa: CSARETDRGYQKLFF
j_gene: TRBJ2-7; d_gene: .; v_gene: TRBV20-1; CDR3aa: CSATDWAEQYF
j_gene: TRBJ2-5; d_gene: .; v_gene: TRBV5-1; CDR3aa: CASSLAGGSLSETQYF
j_gene: TRBJ2-3; d_gene: .; v_gene: TRBV20-1; CDR3aa: CSAGDTSSTDTQYF
j_gene: TRBJ1-6; d_gene: .; v_gene: TRBV6-5; CDR3aa: CASRRPNSPLHF
j_gene: TRBJ1-1; d_gene: TRBD1; v_gene: TRBV20-1; CDR3aa: CSARGTVPNTEAFF
j_gene: TRBJ2-5; d_gene: TRBD1; v_gene: TRBV24-1; CDR3aa: CATSDQTGGGETQYF
j_gene: TRBJ2-7; d_gene: .; v_gene: TRBV6-5; CDR3aa: CASSYFRYPSYEQYF
j_gene: TRBJ2-1; d_gene: TRBD2; v_gene: TRBV24-1; CDR3aa: CATSDPASGGRHEQFF
j_gene: TRBJ2-1; d_gene: TRBD2; v_gene: TRBV9; CDR3aa: CASSVENFGRALHNEQFF
j_gene: TRBJ2-3; d_gene: TRBD2; v_gene: TRBV12-3/TRBV12-4; CDR3aa: CASARSGRVTDTQYF
j_gene: TRBJ1-2; d_gene: .; v_gene: TRBV20-1; CDR3aa: CSASLGGNYGYTF
j_gene: TRBJ2-1; d_gene: .; v_gene: TRBV6-1; CDR3aa: CASSPQGRGLSYNEQFF
j_gene: TRBJ1-1; d_gene: .; v_gene: TRBV4-3; CDR3aa: CASSQIRDGNTEAFF
j_gene: TRBJ1-2; d_gene: TRBD1; v_gene: TRBV12-3/TRBV12-4; CDR3aa: CACSLYKIRDSYNYGYTF
j_gene: TRBJ2-7; d_gene: .; v_gene: TRBV18; CDR3aa: CASSPLDGTYEQYF
j_gene: TRBJ1-5; d_gene: .; v_gene: TRBV6-2/TRBV6-3; CDR3aa: CASSRPNRAGFNQPQHF
j_gene: TRBJ2-3; d_gene: TRBD2; v_gene: TRBV6-1; CDR3aa: CASSPGSGGGSRVKYF
j_gene: TRBJ1-2; d_gene: .; v_gene: TRBV3-1; CDR3aa: CASSQRGYGYTF
j_gene: TRBJ2-2; d_gene: TRBD2; v_gene: TRBV4-2; CDR3aa: CASSQIIAGVDTGELFF
j_gene: TRBJ1-1; d_gene: .; v_gene: TRBV12-3/TRBV12-4; CDR3aa: CASSTPMNTEAFF
j_gene: TRBJ2-3; d_gene: .; v_gene: TRBV16; CDR3aa: CASSQLVRTDTQYF
j_gene: TRBJ2-5; d_gene: .; v_gene: TRBV6-2/TRBV6-3; CDR3aa: CASGRNQETQYF
j_gene: TRBJ2-5; d_gene: TRBD1; v_gene: TRBV7-9; CDR3aa: CASSPGGQIEETQYF
j_gene: TRBJ1-1; d_gene: TRBD1; v_gene: TRBV28; CDR3aa: CASSDRGLGEAFF
j_gene: TRBJ1-4; d_gene: .; v_gene: TRBV27; CDR3aa: CASSPKSREANEKLFF